This TCR beta chain was identified during a study of CD8 T cells in ankylosing spondylitis. Study results and caveats: As for the disease-linked clones, they showed a CD8+ phenotype and occurred at relatively low frequencies in peripheral blood. For ankylosing spondylitis blood, a TCR beta motif of fewer than 10 highly homologous variants appeared characteristic.

This clonotype was recorded at least ten times. Its antigen is unidentified. Making the TCR beta libraries involved quantitative 5'-RACE with molecular barcodes. TCRdb re-derived calls from the 5' RACE reads in MiXCR, one entry per CDR3 protein. The sample records under 55,000 distinct CDR3 sequences, approximately 7% being singletons. Germline V gene lookup returns CDR1 SEHNR and CDR2 FQNEAQ (reference sequence). V lost 4 bases to trimming and J lost 5 bases; unmatched junction nucleotides: 12. This CDR3 has 17 residues. The V call is TRBV7-9, the J call TRBJ2-3; 10 nucleotides match TRBD2. The sample consisted of blood, either unsorted or a sorted T cell fraction (not recorded which). The TCR sequence derives from a female donor with ankylosing spondylitis or in good health (not recorded which). Written as DNA, the CDR3 is TGTGCCAGCAGCTCATCTCTTAGCGGGGGGCGAATAGATACGCAGTATTTT. It is translated as CASSSSLSGGRIDTQYF. The whole variable domain, remainder taken from reference TRBV7-9 and TRBJ2-3, is DTGVSQNPRHKITKRGQNVTFRCDPISEHNRLYWYRQTLGQGPEFLTYFQNEAQLEKSRLLSDRFSAERPKGSFSTLEIQRTEQGDSAMYLCASSSSLSGGRIDTQYFGPGTRLTVL.